These T cell receptor beta chains were read from a single sample in a study of T cells in Graves' hyperthyroidism and ophthalmopathy. Using its own MiXCR run on the multiplex PCR reads, TCRdb lists one record per CDR3 protein. The sample contains hundreds of thousands of distinct CDR3 sequences, just under 45% of which appear only once. Sequencing input: peripheral blood or thyroid tissue (not recorded which). All receptors derive from an adult man with Graves' disease, either hyperthyroidism or ophthalmopathy (not recorded which). CDR3s include the opening cysteine and the closing phenylalanine or tryptophan. A D gene is named only where the DNA matches it firmly. Clone sizes are given selectively: once, few, many, or a class where the clone is expanded.

TRBJ2-5 | - | TRBV29-1 | once | TGCAGCGTAAACCCCGGGCCCTGGGGGCCAGAGACCCAGTACTTC | CSVNPGPWGPETQYF
TRBJ2-7 | - | TRBV6-5 | - | TGTGCCAGCAGTGGGGACGGCGGTCGAACCGAGCAGTACTTC | CASSGDGGRTEQYF
TRBJ2-2 | TRBD2 | TRBV5-1 | few | TGCGCCAGCAGCGTGACTAGCGGGGGGGACACCGGGGAGCTGTTTTTT | CASSVTSGGDTGELFF
TRBJ1-5 | - | TRBV20-1 | many | TGCAGTGCTAGGGGGGATTCCAATCAGCCCCAGCATTTT | CSARGDSNQPQHF
TRBJ1-2 | - | TRBV20-1 | - | TGCAGTGCTAGAGGGGGGGGGGACTATGGCTACACCTTC | CSARGGGDYGYTF
TRBJ2-5 | TRBD2 | TRBV7-6 | - | TGTGCCAGCAGCCTCCCGGGAGGGGAGTACCAAGAGACCCAGTACTTC | CASSLPGGEYQETQYF
TRBJ1-1 | - | TRBV5-1 | - | TGCGCCAGCAGCTTGGCCCCCGAAGGTAAAGCTTTCTTT | CASSLAPEGKAFF
TRBJ2-3 | TRBD1 | TRBV7-9 | - | TGTGCCAGTGCACAGGGGATGGTTGCAGATACGCAGTATTTT | CASAQGMVADTQYF
TRBJ1-5 | - | TRBV27 | - | TGTGCCAGCAGTTTTCTGGGAATCGATCAGCCCCAGCATTTT | CASSFLGIDQPQHF
TRBJ1-1 | - | TRBV20-1 | once | TGCAGTGTGCGGGGGGGGCCGGGGGCGAACACTGAAGCTTTCTTT | CSVRGGPGANTEAFF
TRBJ2-5 | - | TRBV7-9 | many | TGTGCCAGCAGCTTAAGTGGGCCGGGAGAGACCCAGTACTTC | CASSLSGPGETQYF
TRBJ2-7 | - | TRBV29-1 | - | TGCAGCGCCGAGGGGGTAGGGCTGGCGGCCGAGCAGTACTTC | CSAEGVGLAAEQYF
TRBJ2-5 | - | TRBV15 | - | TGTGCCACCAGCGGGGATTCTACAGGGAGGACCCAGTACTTC | CATSGDSTGRTQYF
TRBJ2-2 | - | TRBV2 | - | TGTGCCAGCAGTGAGACGGGGCAGGGGGAGCTGTTTTTT | CASSETGQGELFF
TRBJ2-6 | TRBD2 | TRBV29-1 | - | TGCAGCGTTGAAGGGGGAGGGACTGGGGCCAACGTCCTGACTTTC | CSVEGGGTGANVLTF
TRBJ1-3 | - | TRBV7-3 | many | TGTGCCAGCAGCCCTACCGGGGACTCTGGAAACACCATATATTTT | CASSPTGDSGNTIYF
TRBJ2-7 | - | TRBV9 | - | TGTGCCAGCAGCGTTGCCCAGGACTCCTACGAGCAGTACTTC | CASSVAQDSYEQYF
TRBJ1-2 | - | TRBV6-5 | once | TGTGCCAGCAGTGGGCGGACATCTCGGGGCAACACCTTC | CASSGRTSRGNTF
TRBJ1-2 | - | TRBV7-2 | - | TGTGCCAGTAGTAGAACAGGGAGGGCCTATGGCTACACCTTC | CASSRTGRAYGYTF
TRBJ2-7 | - | TRBV7-9 | few | TGTGCCAGCAGCCAAGAAGACTCAGGGTACGAGCAGTACTTC | CASSQEDSGYEQYF
TRBJ1-5 | TRBD1 | TRBV20-1 | many | TGCAGTGCTAGGGCCGGGACAGGGGGCTTTCAGCCCCAGCATTTT | CSARAGTGGFQPQHF
TRBJ1-5 | - | TRBV19 | - | TGTGCCAGTACTCCCCTGGGGGACGGGGTGCAGCCCCAGCATTTT | CASTPLGDGVQPQHF
TRBJ2-7 | TRBD1 | TRBV20-1 | few | TGCAGTGCTCACAGGGGGCAGTACGAGCAGTACTTC | CSAHRGQYEQYF
TRBJ1-1 | - | TRBV9 | few | TGTGCCAGCAGCGTAGGGGGGGTGCTGAACACTGAAGCTTTCTTT | CASSVGGVLNTEAFF
TRBJ1-6 | - | TRBV20-1 | - | TGCGGGGGGGCTGAGAGGCCCTCTTCACCCCTCCACTTT | CGGAERPSSPLHF
TRBJ1-2 | - | TRBV29-1 | - | TGCAGCGTTGGGCGGGATACTAACTATGGCTACACCTTC | CSVGRDTNYGYTF
TRBJ1-1 | - | TRBV29-1 | - | TGCAGCGTGACGGGACTTGAAGCTTTCTTT | CSVTGLEAFF
TRBJ2-7 | - | TRBV6-5 | - | TGTGCCAGCAACGCGGGGTTCAAGCAGTACTTC | CASNAGFKQYF
TRBJ1-1 | TRBD1 | TRBV2 | - | TGTGCCAGCAGTGAAAGGACAGGGGGCGCGAACACTGAAGCTTTCTTT | CASSERTGGANTEAFF
TRBJ1-6 | - | TRBV7-2 | few | TGTGCCAGCAGCTCAATGGGGGACGGAAATAATTCACCCCTCCACTTT | CASSSMGDGNNSPLHF
TRBJ1-5 | - | TRBV19 | - | TGTGCCAGTGGAACGACAGGCTTCAATCAGCCCCAGCATTTT | CASGTTGFNQPQHF
TRBJ1-2 | - | TRBV7-8 | - | TGTGCCAGCAGCCCCTACAGGGACGGGCGTCGGGGCTACACCTTC | CASSPYRDGRRGYTF
TRBJ1-6 | TRBD1 | TRBV15 | - | TGTGCCACCAGCAGAGGATCCGGGACAGCCTATTCACCCCTCCACTTT | CATSRGSGTAYSPLHF
TRBJ1-5 | - | TRBV11-2 | few | TGTGCCAGCTCGAAGACAGGCAGCAATCAGCCCCAGCATTTT | CASSKTGSNQPQHF
TRBJ1-1 | - | TRBV5-1 | few | TGCGCCAGCAGCTTGAGACAGGTCGACACTGAAGCTTTCTTT | CASSLRQVDTEAFF
TRBJ1-5 | TRBD1 | TRBV19 | - | TGTGCCAGTAGTACGACAGGGTCGAGCAATCAGCCCCAGCATTTT | CASSTTGSSNQPQHF
TRBJ2-5 | TRBD2 | TRBV6-5 | many | TGTGCCAGCAGTCGGACTAGCGGGAGTGAGACCCAGTACTTC | CASSRTSGSETQYF
TRBJ2-5 | TRBD1 | TRBV7-2 | many | TGTGCCAGCAGCCCCGGACAGGCAGAGACCCAGTACTTC | CASSPGQAETQYF
TRBJ2-5 | TRBD2 | TRBV7-3 | - | TGTGCCAGCACCCTAGCGGGGGAAAACCAAGAGACCCAGTACTTC | CASTLAGENQETQYF
TRBJ1-3 | TRBD1 | TRBV7-9 | - | TGTGCCAGCAGCTTAAGAGGGGGCGCGTCTGGAAACACCATATATTTT | CASSLRGGASGNTIYF
TRBJ2-5 | - | TRBV20-1 | many | TGCAGTGCTAGCCCGACCGGGCAGACCCAGTACTTC | CSASPTGQTQYF